The 10 T cell receptor beta chains below come from one sample, sequenced in a study of T cells in Graves' hyperthyroidism and ophthalmopathy (dated by TCRdb to between 2018 and 2020). The receptor library was made with multiplex PCR. TCRdb records Illumina HiSeq 2000 as the sequencer. The TCR beta CDR3 regions were amplified from the RNA transcripts. The TCR CDR3 was subjected to a first round of RT-PCR using the HTBI primer set and the Qiagen OneStep RT-PCR kit. TCRdb ran its own pipeline on the public reads, namely fastp trimming at Q25 and MiXCR clone calling, and kept in-frame beta chains. Each CDR3 protein gets just one entry, which takes the most common genes and DNA from the rows behind it. Present in this sample are around 540,000 distinct CDR3 sequences, 46% of which were seen just once. Of the sample, approximately 8.2% is held by the ten largest clones. Material for sequencing was peripheral blood or thyroid tissue (not recorded which). The receptors shown here come from a woman under 30 with Graves' hyperthyroidism. Donor details come from another sample of the same person, matched by shared clones.

Regarding this clonotype: Just one base apart from a much larger clone, this may be a read error. The chain employs TRBV29-1 and TRBJ1-2; D gene uncertain. The CDR3 has 11 amino acids. Germline V lookup: CDR1 SQVTM, CDR2 ANQGSEA. The CDR3 is CSVENPNGYAF. For the CDR3, the DNA is TGCAGCGTTGAGAATCCAAATGGCTACGCCTTC.

V and J are TRBV12-1 and TRBJ1-4; the table's D call, TRBD1, has no DNA check behind it. TRBV12-1 counts as a pseudogene. This CDR3 spans 14 amino acids. The CDR3 loop is CASSFIQGDEKLFF. DNA for the CDR3: TGTGCCAGCAGCTTTATCCAGGGTGATGAAAAACTGTTTTTT.

In its sample, this clonotype was seen many times. The rearrangement uses TRBV2 and TRBJ1-6, with D hard to call. Trimming shortened V by 2 bases and J by 14 bases, and 19 bases separated the two germline ends. The CDR3 totals 15 residues. Germline V gene sequence: CDR1 SNHLY, CDR2 FYNNEI. This CDR3 reads CASSESPGANLALHF. As DNA, the CDR3 is TGTGCCAGCAGTGAAAGTCCGGGAGCTAATTTGGCCCTCCACTTT.

This clonotype was seen at least ten times. This chain connects TRBV7-6 to TRBJ2-2; D perhaps matches TRBD1 (5 bases). The V end was cut by 5 bases, the J end by 1 base, with 11 bases between. The germline V gene has CDR1 SGHVS and CDR2 FNYEAQ. The CDR3 totals 15 residues. The CDR3 DNA reads as TGTGCCAGCAGCCTAAGGACAAGGAACACCGGGGAGCTGTTTTTT. Translating gives CASSLRTRNTGELFF.

This clonotype occurred once. The chain employs TRBV7-2 and TRBJ1-2; maybe TRBD1 (6 bases). The germline CDR1 and CDR2 sequences are SGHTA and FQGNSA. V gave up 3 bases and J gave up 8 bases, with 13 bases separating them. The CDR3 covers 13 residues. The DNA of the CDR3 is TGTGCCAGCAGCTTTGGGGGGGCCCGCGGCTACACCTTC. Translated: CASSFGGARGYTF.

This clonotype was detected only once. CDR3 nucleotides: TGTGCCAGCAGTCCCCGGGACTCCTTAGAGACCCAGTACTTC. Translated: CASSPRDSLETQYF. The chain combines TRBV2 with TRBJ2-5, with D possibly being TRBD2 (6 bases). Germline CDR1 is SNHLY and CDR2 is FYNNEI. The CDR3 is 14 amino acids. The V end was cut by 5 bases, the J end by 4 bases, with 14 bases between.

This clonotype was detected a few times. The chain carries TRBV20-1 and TRBJ1-5; D unclear. Germline V CDR1 and CDR2: DFQATT, SNEGSKA (reference sequence). Between the trimmed V and J ends, which lost 1 base and 6 bases, there was a span of 7 bases. CDR3 length equals 12 residues. The CDR3 protein is CSARVGSQPQHF. In DNA, the CDR3 is TGCAGTGCTAGAGTGGGTAGTCAGCCCCAGCATTTT.

The sample holds a few counts of this clonotype. The V gene is TRBV29-1, the J gene TRBJ1-2, with unresolved D. The V gene lost 1 base and the J gene lost 2 bases, with 11 bases spanning the gap. Germline V gives CDR1 SQVTM, CDR2 ANQGSEA. The CDR3 length is 14 residues. CDR3 protein: CSVEGGSGNYGYTF. DNA for the CDR3: TGCAGCGTTGAAGGGGGATCGGGGAACTATGGCTACACCTTC.

In this sample, this clonotype turned up a few times. The chain recombines TRBV20-1 with TRBJ1-3; D is possibly TRBD1 (6 bases). Germline CDR1 reads DFQATT; CDR2 reads SNEGSKA (reference sequence). V was trimmed by 0 bases and J by 4 bases, leaving 19 bases between them. The CDR3 has 17 amino acids. The CDR3, as DNA: TGCAGTGCTAGAGATACGTCGACTCAGGGGAGCGGAAACACCATATATTTT. Its protein product is CSARDTSTQGSGNTIYF.

Comment on this clonotype: Relative to the germline gene, one junction end is altered; a read error may explain this. This chain connects TRBV6-1 to TRBJ2-7; 9 bases map to TRBD2. From germline, CDR1 is MNHNS and CDR2 SASEGT. This CDR3 is built from 14 residues. CDR3 region: CASRGSGSRNEKYF. CDR3 coding DNA: TGTGCCAGCCGCGGTAGCGGGAGTAGGAACGAGAAGTACTTC.